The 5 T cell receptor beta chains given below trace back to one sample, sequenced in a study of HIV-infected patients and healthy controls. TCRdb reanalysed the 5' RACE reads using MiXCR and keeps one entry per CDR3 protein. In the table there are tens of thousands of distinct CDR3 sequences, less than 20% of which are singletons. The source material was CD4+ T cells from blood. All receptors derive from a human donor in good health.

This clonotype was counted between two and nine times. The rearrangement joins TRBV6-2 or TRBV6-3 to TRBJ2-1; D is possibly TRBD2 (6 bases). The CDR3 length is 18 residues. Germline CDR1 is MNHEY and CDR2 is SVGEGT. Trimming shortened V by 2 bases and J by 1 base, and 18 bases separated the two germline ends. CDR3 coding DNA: TGTGCCAGCAGTTACCCACTCCTCCGGGAGAAGTCCTACAATGAGCAGTTCTTC. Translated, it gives CASSYPLLREKSYNEQFF.

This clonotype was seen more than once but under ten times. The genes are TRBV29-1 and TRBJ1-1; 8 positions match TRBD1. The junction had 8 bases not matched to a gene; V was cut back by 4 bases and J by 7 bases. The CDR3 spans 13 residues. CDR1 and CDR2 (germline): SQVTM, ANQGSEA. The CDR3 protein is CSVGHTGQVEAFF. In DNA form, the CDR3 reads TGCAGCGTTGGACATACGGGACAGGTTGAAGCTTTCTTT.

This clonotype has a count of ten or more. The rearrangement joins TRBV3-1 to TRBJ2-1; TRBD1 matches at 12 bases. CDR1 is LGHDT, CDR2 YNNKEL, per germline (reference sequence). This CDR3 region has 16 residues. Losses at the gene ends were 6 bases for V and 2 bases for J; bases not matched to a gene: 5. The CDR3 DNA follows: TGTGCCAGCAGAACCGGGACAGGGGGCACCTACAATGAGCAGTTCTTC. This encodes CASRTGTGGTYNEQFF.

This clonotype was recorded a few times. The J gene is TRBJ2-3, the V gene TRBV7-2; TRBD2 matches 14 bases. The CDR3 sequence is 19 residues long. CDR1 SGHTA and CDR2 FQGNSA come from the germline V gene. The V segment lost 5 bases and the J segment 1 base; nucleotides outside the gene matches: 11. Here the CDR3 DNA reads TGTGCCAGCAGCCCCCACGGACTAGCGGGAGGCCCCCGCACAGATACGCAGTATTTT. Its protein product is CASSPHGLAGGPRTDTQYF.

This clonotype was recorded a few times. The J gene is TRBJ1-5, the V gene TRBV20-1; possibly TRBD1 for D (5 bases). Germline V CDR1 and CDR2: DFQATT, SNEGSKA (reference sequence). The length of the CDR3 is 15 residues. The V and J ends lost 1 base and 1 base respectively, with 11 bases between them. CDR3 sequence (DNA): TGCAGTGCTAGAGGGGGGTGGGACAGCAATCAGCCCCAGCATTTT. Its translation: CSARGGWDSNQPQHF.